This TCR beta chain was observed in a study of blood T cell repertoires in COVID-19 (TCRdb year 2020). A note on the overall study: The collaborator samples originated in the United States, Italy and Spain and spanned the acute and convalescent phases of COVID-19. The samples were drawn from two sources: the first 160 participants of the ongoing ImmuneRACE study, and 1,000 to 1,500 subjects contributed by 6 global collaborators. Nearly every sample came with metadata listing a de-identified subject ID, COVID-19 status, age in years and sex. Deeply sampled blood TCRbeta repertoires from subjects exposed to, actively infected with, or recovered from COVID-19 were included in the dataset. The prospective study material was composed of cDNA or gDNA derived from T cells, B-cell-depleted T cells, or PBMCs. HLA class I and class II types, where available, came from metadata supplied by the sample provider rather than from assay-based typing. The repertoires were released in a freely available public database intended as a resource for research on the immune response to SARS-CoV-2. The research as a whole found: Clinical and demographic metadata were provided uncurated, with the amount varying by source and participant.

The CDR3 contains 16 residues, cysteine and phenylalanine counted. Only CDR3 DNA remains: 48 bases, in frame from the first base. From V the trimming removes 4 bases and from J it removes 6 bases, while the gene matches leave 12 bases of the junction unaccounted for. CDR1 and CDR2, per the germline V gene (reference sequence), are SEHNR and FQNEAQ. The immunoSEQ Assay, a bias-controlled multiplex PCR, was used to amplify TCRbeta CDR3 regions from genomic DNA. From the authors' description of their analysis: Within the assay, amplification of reference gene primers was used to estimate how many nucleated cells each sample contained. Sequence reads were collapsed and filtered to measure the absolute abundance of every unique TCRbeta CDR3 rearrangement. For each sample, productive Simpson clonality was calculated as the square root of Simpson's diversity index across productive rearrangements. TCRdb provides this immuneACCESS table in a form limited to in-frame rearrangements. Some clones are lacking; in checked studies, under half of them reflect an unresolved V gene, and why the rest are absent is not known. That table is the source of V, J and clone size, and D and trimming were worked out from the DNA. The table for this sample lists around 58,000 clones; around four fifths of them were counted only once. Under 6% of the sample is taken by the ten largest.

The collaborating institutions used their own protocols to collect whole blood in K2EDTA tubes. For TCRbeta analysis, collaborator samples were shipped as frozen whole blood, as isolated PBMCs, or as DNA extracted from either sample type. Comments on this clone: The antigen it binds to is not known. No much larger clone exists at a distance of one base, and base qualities are not known.

The rearrangement joined TRBV7-9 to TRBJ1-2, with 9 bases matching TRBD1. The clonotype was recovered from a human donor in a cohort sampled during active COVID-19. Sequencing was performed on peripheral blood. The base sequence is TGTGCCAGCAGCTACACTGCCGGGACAGGGCTGGATGGCTACACCTTC. Its protein reads: CASSYTAGTGLDGYTF.